This TCR beta chain was sequenced for a study of blood T cell repertoires in COVID-19. Using immunoSEQ multiplex PCR, the repertoire was profiled, and TCRdb retains in-frame clones only, with some absent. The repertoire holds about 310,000 clones, with around nine tenths as singletons. The CDR3 runs 15 residues. V lost 7 bases and J lost 12; bases outside the gene matches: 14. The V gene's germline CDR1 is LNHDA and CDR2 SQIVND (reference sequence). Participant reports of clinical history set cohort assignment. For recovered donors of Cohort 3, there were two negative PCRs, clearance, or symptom resolution.

The chain carries TRBV19 and TRBJ2-1, with 11 bases lining up with TRBD2. This sequence originates from a woman in her thirties who had recovered from COVID-19. Material: PBMCs or T cells enriched from blood (not recorded which). Here the CDR3 DNA reads TGTGCCAGTACCGGGACTAGCGGACCCTTCGGGGGGCAGTTCTTC. This sequence encodes CASTGTSGPFGGQFF.